This is a list of T cell receptor beta chains from one sample in a study of molecular identifiers for immune sequencing clone quantification. TCRdb recomputed calls from the PCR reads with MiXCR, one row per CDR3 protein. The sample lists 60,000 to 70,000 distinct CDR3 sequences, over 15% occurring once. Sequencing was done on a sample of naive CD8+ T cells from blood, with Jurkat cell RNA spiked in. Receptors were obtained from a human donor in good health. Some libraries in this study had Jurkat cell RNA spiked in. Each CDR3 is given with its conserved first and last residue. D genes are given only for firm matches. Clone size is not always given. Where it is, it says once, few, many or a class for expanded clones.

J,D,size,V,CDR3,DNA
TRBJ2-5,TRBD2,many,TRBV9,CASSASPGLAGGKRETQYF,TGTGCCAGCAGCGCCTCTCCGGGACTAGCAGGCGGAAAAAGAGAGACCCAGTACTTC
TRBJ2-7,TRBD1,many,TRBV7-3,CASSYRGTGGDEQYF,TGTGCCAGCAGTTACCGGGGGACAGGGGGTGACGAGCAGTACTTC
TRBJ2-1,.,many,TRBV20-1,CSARDGSSYNEQFF,TGCAGTGCTAGAGACGGGAGCTCCTACAATGAGCAGTTCTTC
TRBJ2-4,.,many,TRBV14,CASSQGQERLAKNIQYF,TGTGCCAGCAGCCAAGGACAGGAGAGACTAGCCAAAAACATTCAGTACTTC
TRBJ2-7,.,.,TRBV2,CASSDLGSSYEQYF,TGTGCCAGCAGTGATTTGGGCAGCTCCTACGAGCAGTACTTC
TRBJ1-1,.,many,TRBV12-3/TRBV12-4,CASRGLGLGTEAFF,TGTGCCAGCAGGGGGCTAGGGCTTGGCACTGAAGCTTTCTTT
TRBJ1-1,TRBD1,few,TRBV5-5,CASSLGDRENTEAFF,TGTGCCAGCAGCTTGGGGGACAGGGAGAACACTGAAGCTTTCTTT
TRBJ2-5,.,medium-sized,TRBV7-2,CASSLGASAYQETQYF,TGTGCCAGCAGCTTAGGGGCGAGTGCGTACCAAGAGACCCAGTACTTC
TRBJ2-5,.,many,TRBV11-2,CASSMTLKETQYF,TGTGCCAGCAGCATGACTCTGAAAGAGACCCAGTACTTC
TRBJ2-1,.,.,TRBV2,CASQPKDYGNEQFF,TGTGCCAGCCAACCAAAAGACTACGGCAATGAGCAGTTCTTC
TRBJ1-1,.,few,TRBV11-3,CASSKGPEAFF,TGTGCCAGCAGCAAGGGACCTGAAGCTTTCTTT
TRBJ2-7,.,many,TRBV4-2,CASSQDSGLATYEQYF,TGTGCCAGCAGCCAAGATTCGGGTTTGGCTACCTACGAGCAGTACTTC
TRBJ1-2,.,few,TRBV20-1,CSARDLKGDYGYTF,TGCAGTGCTAGAGATTTGAAGGGCGACTATGGCTACACCTTC
TRBJ1-1,.,.,TRBV12-3/TRBV12-4,CASTPDRRTGEAFF,TGTGCCAGCACCCCAGATAGGAGAACAGGTGAAGCTTTCTTT
TRBJ2-2,.,.,TRBV15,CATSPRGALAGELFF,TGTGCCACCAGCCCCCGGGGGGCGCTGGCCGGGGAGCTGTTTTTT
TRBJ1-5,.,medium-sized,TRBV21-1,CASSKLPGYSNQPQHF,TGTGCCAGCAGCAAGTTACCTGGTTATAGCAATCAGCCCCAGCATTTT
TRBJ2-3,.,few,TRBV4-1,CASSQVLDQPQYF,TGCGCCAGCAGCCAAGTTTTGGATCAGCCCCAGTATTTT
TRBJ2-7,TRBD2,.,TRBV18,CASSPGASGAYEQYF,TGTGCCAGCTCACCAGGGGCTAGCGGAGCCTACGAGCAGTACTTC
TRBJ2-7,TRBD2,many,TRBV20-1,CSAKGTSGFYEQYF,TGCAGTGCTAAGGGGACTAGCGGATTCTACGAGCAGTACTTC
TRBJ2-7,TRBD2,many,TRBV4-2,CASSQEAGKPYEQYF,TGTGCCAGCAGCCAAGAAGCGGGAAAACCCTACGAGCAGTACTTC
TRBJ1-6,.,.,TRBV13,CASRLSSAPLHF,TGTGCCAGCCGCCTAAGTAGTGCACCCCTCCACTTT
TRBJ1-1,TRBD1,.,TRBV3-1,CASSQPRTGSMNTEAFF,TGTGCCAGCAGCCAACCCCGGACAGGAAGCATGAACACTGAAGCTTTCTTT
TRBJ1-1,.,few,TRBV7-9,CASSLSRGGNTEAFF,TGTGCCAGCAGCCTCAGCAGAGGGGGGAACACTGAAGCTTTCTTT
TRBJ1-2,.,few,TRBV11-2,CASSLDPGVDYGYTF,TGTGCCAGCAGCTTAGATCCGGGGGTTGACTATGGCTACACCTTC
TRBJ2-7,.,once,TRBV2,CALGRTSSCEQYF,TGTGCCTTAGGGCGGACGAGCTCCTGCGAGCAGTACTTC
TRBJ2-6,.,.,TRBV12-3/TRBV12-4,CASTLGSGANVLTF,TGTGCCAGCACCCTGGGCTCTGGGGCCAACGTCCTGACTTTC
TRBJ2-7,TRBD2,many,TRBV7-8,CASSLAQRGVAYEQYF,TGTGCCAGCAGCTTAGCGCAACGGGGGGTCGCCTACGAGCAGTACTTC
TRBJ2-1,TRBD2,few,TRBV30,CAWSPGTSGTGYNEQFF,TGTGCCTGGAGTCCCGGGACTAGCGGGACGGGATACAATGAGCAGTTCTTC
TRBJ2-7,.,many,TRBV28,CASSAQGPYEQYF,TGTGCCAGCAGTGCACAGGGCCCATACGAGCAGTACTTC
TRBJ2-7,.,.,TRBV5-1,CASSLGASYEQYF,TGCGCCAGCAGCTTGGGGGCCTCCTACGAGCAGTACTTC
TRBJ2-1,.,few,TRBV11-2,CASSIDHGSYNEQFF,TGTGCCAGCAGCATAGACCACGGCTCCTACAATGAGCAGTTCTTC
TRBJ1-4,.,.,TRBV2,CASSVWLGGEKLFF,TGTGCCAGCAGTGTTTGGCTGGGGGGTGAAAAACTGTTTTTT
TRBJ1-1,.,.,TRBV6-5,CASSYSEGVTGAFF,TGTGCCAGCAGTTACTCCGAGGGGGTTACAGGGGCTTTCTTT
TRBJ2-7,TRBD2,medium-sized,TRBV4-2,CASSPTGTSGYEQYF,TGTGCCAGCAGCCCAACCGGGACTAGCGGGTACGAGCAGTACTTC
TRBJ2-3,.,few,TRBV20-1,CSARDFLLAAGTDTQYF,TGCAGTGCTAGAGACTTCCTGCTGGCCGCCGGCACAGATACGCAGTATTTT
TRBJ2-1,.,few,TRBV11-2,CASSHETRVPIDNEQFF,TGTGCCAGCAGCCATGAAACCAGGGTCCCTATAGACAATGAGCAGTTCTTC
TRBJ2-7,.,.,TRBV29-1,CSVEAVVYNSYEQYF,TGCAGCGTTGAGGCGGTCGTTTATAACTCCTACGAGCAGTACTTC
TRBJ2-7,.,many,TRBV7-6,CASSLGASSYEQYF,TGTGCCAGCAGCCTGGGGGCCAGCTCCTACGAGCAGTACTTC
TRBJ2-7,.,.,TRBV6-2/TRBV6-3,CVSSLKGPRDEQYF,TGTGTCAGCAGCCTAAAAGGGCCTCGCGACGAGCAGTACTTC
TRBJ2-5,.,many,TRBV11-2,CASRVGETQYF,TGTGCCAGCAGGGTTGGGGAGACCCAGTACTTC
TRBJ2-1,TRBD2,many,TRBV11-2,CASSLVSSGRDRVF,TGTGCCAGCAGCTTAGTATCTAGCGGGAGAGACCGGGTCTTC
TRBJ2-7,.,many,TRBV6-2/TRBV6-3,CASNYGNEQYF,TGTGCCAGCAACTACGGGAACGAGCAGTACTTC
TRBJ2-5,.,few,TRBV25-1,CSTLTGIETQYF,TGCTCCACCCTCACCGGGATAGAGACCCAGTACTTC
TRBJ2-5,.,many,TRBV29-1,CSSLDTTAQYF,TGCAGCTCTTTGGACACGACGGCCCAGTACTTC
TRBJ2-2,.,many,TRBV13,CASSVTFGTGELFF,TGTGCCAGCAGCGTGACTTTTGGCACCGGGGAGCTGTTTTTT
TRBJ1-5,.,many,TRBV23-1,CASSQSEGGYSNQPQHF,TGCGCCAGCAGTCAATCGGAGGGAGGTTATAGCAATCAGCCCCAGCATTTT
TRBJ2-7,TRBD2,few,TRBV9,CASSSSGRENYEQYF,TGTGCCAGCAGCTCATCGGGGCGGGAGAACTACGAGCAGTACTTC
TRBJ2-1,.,many,TRBV4-1,CASSPPGPQEQFF,TGCGCCAGCAGCCCCCCAGGGCCGCAGGAGCAGTTCTTC
TRBJ2-7,.,many,TRBV7-9,CASKGWDFDPEAYEQYF,TGTGCCAGCAAAGGGTGGGACTTCGACCCTGAGGCCTACGAGCAGTACTTC
TRBJ1-6,.,.,TRBV11-2,CASSFTRSPLHF,TGTGCCAGCAGCTTCACGCGTTCACCCCTCCACTTT
TRBJ2-7,TRBD2,many,TRBV27,CASSPLLAGGPYEQYF,TGTGCCAGCAGTCCCCTACTAGCGGGAGGGCCGTACGAGCAGTACTTC
TRBJ2-3,TRBD1,many,TRBV7-8,CASQTGQGSTDTQYF,TGTGCCAGCCAAACCGGACAGGGAAGCACAGATACGCAGTATTTT
TRBJ1-1,.,many,TRBV11-2,CASSLWPVKANTEAFF,TGTGCCAGCAGCTTATGGCCAGTGAAAGCGAACACTGAAGCTTTCTTT
TRBJ2-7,TRBD2,medium-sized,TRBV4-1,CASSQVAGGPGEQYF,TGCGCCAGCAGCCAAGTCGCGGGAGGGCCGGGGGAGCAGTACTTC
TRBJ2-5,.,.,TRBV5-6,CASSLNLFEETQYF,TGTGCCAGCAGCTTGAACCTATTCGAGGAGACCCAGTACTTC
TRBJ2-3,.,many,TRBV7-9,CASSPVWPSASHTDTQYF,TGTGCCAGCAGCCCTGTTTGGCCAAGCGCCTCCCACACAGATACGCAGTATTTT
TRBJ2-3,.,many,TRBV20-1,CSARKDGTLRRTDTQYF,TGCAGTGCTAGAAAGGACGGGACCTTAAGGCGCACAGATACGCAGTATTTT
TRBJ2-3,TRBD2,many,TRBV28,CASSFRSLLAGLSDTQYF,TGTGCCAGCAGTTTCCGGAGTCTGCTAGCGGGATTATCGGATACGCAGTATTTT
TRBJ1-1,TRBD1,many,TRBV7-2,CASSRDRGVNTEAFF,TGTGCCAGCAGCCGGGACAGGGGAGTGAACACTGAAGCTTTCTTT